The text below deals with one T cell receptor (beta chain). Its cognate antigen is unknown. This sample is part of a study of post-analysis software for immune sequencing data. Every TCR beta cDNA library bore unique molecular identifiers. From the PCR reads, TCRdb called clonotypes with MiXCR, one entry per CDR3 protein. The sample has about 400,000 distinct CDR3 sequences, about a third seen once. Study results and caveats: A handful of TRBV segments appeared more often in patients than in controls, and TRBV5-6, TRBV5-1 and TRBV20-1 were among these.

The germline V and J ends were trimmed by 3 bases and 8 bases, with 13 bases remaining between them. The CDR3 contains 14 residues. The clonotype originates from a girl aged 5 to 17 with multiple sclerosis. The rearrangement uses TRBV12-3 or TRBV12-4 and TRBJ1-4; TRBD1 is a possible D gene (6 bases). The sample comprised blood. The CDR3 bases are TGTGCCAGCAGTTTGGGGGGAACAGGGGAAAAACTGTTTTTT. This translates into CASSLGGTGEKLFF.